The next 30 T cell receptor beta chains were all read from a single sample in a study of cytomegalovirus exposure and HLA in healthy donors. Both 60 Vbeta primers and 13 Jbeta primers went into the PCR. TCRdb's copy holds only in-frame clones and misses some; the assay was immunoSEQ multiplex PCR. The sample has over 100,000 clones, roughly 63% seen once; the top ten hold 10%. Specimen: PBMCs. These receptors were taken from a man aged 35-49 years in good health and CMV-seropositive.

The chain couples TRBV28 to TRBJ2-7, with TRBD1 identical over 9 bases. This CDR3 has 14 amino acids. Looked up from germline, CDR1 is MDHEN and CDR2 is SYDVKM. V lost 5 bases to trimming and J lost 5 bases; unmatched junction nucleotides: 7. The CDR3 region is CASSTGQGRNEQYF. The DNA for the CDR3 is TGTGCCAGCAGTACGGGACAGGGCAGGAACGAGCAGTACTTC.

The chain links TRBV5-1 to TRBJ1-5, with 9 bases matching TRBD1. V shed 2 bases, J shed 5 bases, and the junction held 8 bases outside the gene matches. This CDR3 has 16 residues. Germline values: CDR1 SGHRS, CDR2 YFSETQ. The CDR3 sequence is CASSLRTGEKYQPQHF. The DNA of the CDR3 is TGCGCCAGCAGCTTACGGACAGGGGAGAAGTATCAGCCCCAGCATTTT. Drawing the rest from reference TRBV5-1 and TRBJ1-5, the complete variable domain is KAGVTQTPRYLIKTRGQQVTLSCSPISGHRSVSWYQQTPGQGLQFLFEYFSETQRNKGNFPGRFSGRQFSNSRSEMNVSTLELGDSALYLCASSLRTGEKYQPQHFGDGTRLSIL.

The CDR3 DNA reads as TGTGCCAGCAGACCCCCGCGGCAGGGGGGCAAAAACATTCAGTACTTC. It translates to CASRPPRQGGKNIQYF. The rearrangement links TRBV28 to TRBJ2-4; possible D gene TRBD1, 7 bases. V was pared by 6 bases and J by 3 bases, with 18 bases between. This CDR3 comprises 16 residues. Per the germline V gene, CDR1 is MDHEN and CDR2 is SYDVKM.

The rearrangement uses TRBV5-1 and TRBJ2-1, with 7 positions matching TRBD2. CDR1 and CDR2 (germline): SGHRS, YFSETQ. The length of the CDR3 is 12 residues. V was pared by 4 bases and J by 12 bases, with 7 bases of the junction left unmatched. CDR3: CASSVTSDRQFF. In DNA, the CDR3 is TGCGCCAGCAGCGTTACTAGCGACAGGCAGTTCTTC.

V and J are TRBV29-1 and TRBJ2-1; 8 nucleotides agree with TRBD2. The germline CDR1 and CDR2 sequences are SQVTM and ANQGSEA. The CDR3 length is 17 residues. V was clipped by 3 bases and J by 0 bases; unmatched bases: 10. CDR3 residues: CSVEGLEPPSSYNEQFF. In DNA form, the CDR3 reads TGCAGCGTTGAGGGACTAGAACCCCCGAGCTCCTACAATGAGCAGTTCTTC.

The chain recombines TRBV5-1 with TRBJ2-2; 7 bases are shared with TRBD1. Germline V gives CDR1 SGHRS, CDR2 YFSETQ. V shed 2 bases and J 1 base; nucleotides not matched to a gene: 8. The CDR3 is 17 amino acids. CDR3 sequence reads: CASSFSGDSQNTGELFF. Here the CDR3 DNA reads TGCGCCAGCAGCTTTTCTGGGGACAGCCAGAACACCGGGGAGCTGTTTTTT.

This clone was detected a few times. V usage is TRBV19 and J usage is TRBJ1-5; the match to TRBD1 covers 11 bases. CDR3 length: 16 residues. Germline V gene sequence: CDR1 LNHDA, CDR2 SQIVND (reference sequence). With 3 bases clipped from V and 6 bases from J, the junction kept 7 bases outside the gene matches. Here the CDR3 DNA reads TGTGCCAGTAGTATCCCGGGACAGGGGGGCAGTCAGCCCCAGCATTTT. This encodes CASSIPGQGGSQPQHF.

This clone was recorded a few times. The chain has TRBV2 and TRBJ1-5; TRBD1 agrees at 12 bases. There are 15 residues in the CDR3. Germline trimming cut 3 bases from V and 7 bases from J; bases unmatched to any gene: 4. CDR1 is SNHLY, CDR2 FYNNEI, per germline. CDR3 sequence (DNA): TGTGCCAGCAGTGAGGGACAGGGGGCTTGGCAGCCCCAGCATTTT. This codes for CASSEGQGAWQPQHF.

V gene TRBV6-1 combines with J gene TRBJ2-5, with D possibly matching TRBD2 (6 bases). From germline, CDR1 is MNHNS and CDR2 SASEGT. The ends were cut back, 1 base at V and 5 bases at J, with 14 bases in the middle. This CDR3 region has 15 residues. The CDR3 DNA sequence: TGTGCCAGCAGTGAAGTTATCGGGAGATCGGAGACCCAGTACTTC. It codes for CASSEVIGRSETQYF.

This clone was recorded a few times. The chain combines TRBV19 with TRBJ2-7; 8 bases line up with TRBD2. Germline CDR1 LNHDA, CDR2 SQIVND (reference sequence). CDR3 length equals 15 residues. After removal of 4 bases from V and 4 bases from J, the junction contained 9 bases not matched to a gene. CDR3 in amino acids: CASSTRVAGRYEQYF. CDR3 in DNA: TGTGCCAGTAGTACGCGGGTAGCGGGAAGATACGAGCAGTACTTC.

This chain links TRBV7-7 with TRBJ2-5, with 7 bases lining up with TRBD2. CDR3 length: 13 amino acids. Germline values: CDR1 SSHAT, CDR2 FNYEAQ (reference sequence). J was trimmed by 5 bases and V by 5 bases; bases with no gene match: 5. This CDR3 is CASSRGLGETQYF. The CDR3 region has the DNA TGTGCCAGCAGCCGAGGACTAGGCGAGACCCAGTACTTC.

The chain recombines TRBV11-1 with TRBJ1-1, with D perhaps TRBD1 (6 bases). Germline values: CDR1 SGHAT, CDR2 FQDESV (reference sequence). The length of the CDR3 is 13 residues. V gave up 3 bases and J gave up 4 bases, with 9 bases separating them. CDR3 sequence: CASSFGRGTEAFF. The CDR3 nucleotides read TGTGCCAGCAGCTTCGGCAGGGGCACTGAAGCTTTCTTT. Full variable domain (remainder filled in from reference TRBV11-1 and TRBJ1-1): EAEVAQSPRYKITEKSQAVAFWCDPISGHATLYWYRQILGQGPELLVQFQDESVVDDSQLPKDRFSAERLKGVDSTLKIQPAELGDSAMYLCASSFGRGTEAFFGQGTRLTVV.

The chain has TRBV21-1 and TRBJ1-4. TRBV21-1 is a known pseudogene. CDR3 length: 17 amino acids. The CDR3 sequence: CASSKGGVAGNNEKLFF. The CDR3, as DNA: TGTGCCAGCAGCAAAGGGGGAGTCGCGGGGAATAATGAAAAACTGTTTTTT.

The chain combines TRBV5-1 with TRBJ2-7, with TRBD2 matching over 10 bases. J was trimmed by 3 bases and V by 2 bases; bases with no gene match: 5. Germline V gene lookup returns CDR1 SGHRS and CDR2 YFSETQ. The CDR3 consists of 15 residues. Here the CDR3 reads CASSLTSGAYYEQYF. The CDR3 region has the DNA TGCGCCAGCAGCTTAACTAGCGGGGCCTACTACGAGCAGTACTTC.

This chain connects TRBV5-1 to TRBJ1-2; D gene ambiguous. Between the trimmed V and J ends, which lost 0 bases and 4 bases, there was a span of 10 bases. The V gene's germline CDR1 is SGHRS and CDR2 YFSETQ. CDR3 length: 14 amino acids. The CDR3 loop is CASSLDTTAYGYTF. The CDR3 coding sequence is TGCGCCAGCAGCTTGGATACCACAGCCTATGGCTACACCTTC.

The chain is built from TRBV27 and TRBJ1-5; 7 bases match TRBD1. Per germline, CDR1 MNHEY and CDR2 SMNVEV (reference sequence). The ends lost 5 bases at V and 1 base at J; junction bases unmatched: 8. The CDR3 contains 16 residues. The CDR3 loop reads CASSTTGVRSNQPQHF. For the CDR3, the DNA is TGTGCCAGCAGTACCACAGGGGTCAGGAGCAATCAGCCCCAGCATTTT.

The chain uses TRBV19 and TRBJ1-1, with D possibly being TRBD1 (5 bases). The CDR3 runs to 16 residues. The germline V gene has CDR1 LNHDA and CDR2 SQIVND (reference sequence). V was trimmed by 5 bases and J by 5 bases, leaving 21 bases between them. The CDR3 protein is CASSSLRTGGVTEAFF. DNA for the CDR3: TGTGCCAGTAGTTCCCTCCGGACCGGAGGGGTTACTGAAGCTTTCTTT.

J is TRBJ2-3 and V is TRBV6-1; 7 bases map to TRBD2. The V and J ends lost 6 bases and 2 bases, in that order; junction bases with no gene match: 5. From germline, CDR1 is MNHNS and CDR2 SASEGT. The CDR3 contains 14 residues. Written as DNA, the CDR3 is TGTGCCAGCAGCCCCGGGGGGACCACAGATACGCAGTATTTT. It codes for CASSPGGTTDTQYF.

The V gene is TRBV2, the J gene TRBJ2-7, with TRBD1 matching 9 bases. Trimming took 4 bases from V and 2 from J; bases not matched to a gene: 6. CDR1 is SNHLY and CDR2 is FYNNEI in the germline V gene. The CDR3 loop spans 15 amino acids. CDR3 DNA: TGTGCCAGCAGTGTGGACAGGGGTAGGACCTACGAGCAGTACTTC. Protein product: CASSVDRGRTYEQYF. The whole variable domain, filled in from reference TRBV2 and TRBJ2-7, reads EPEVTQTPSHQVTQMGQEVILRCVPISNHLYFYWYRQILGQKVEFLVSFYNNEISEKSEIFDDQFSVERPDGSNFTLKIRSTKLEDSAMYFCASSVDRGRTYEQYFGPGTRLTVT.

This chain uses TRBV4-1 with TRBJ2-7, with a weak D call TRBD2 (7 bases). The CDR3 consists of 18 residues. V was pared by 0 bases and J by 4 bases, with 22 bases between. Germline loops: CDR1 MGHRA, CDR2 YSYEKL. CDR3 nucleotides: TGCGCCAGCAGCCAAGAAGGTGGGGGGGGCCGTCGTTCGTACGAGCAGTACTTC. Amino acid sequence: CASSQEGGGGRRSYEQYF.

To note about this clone: Additional DNA sequences in this sample encode the identical CDR3. The rearrangement uses TRBV6-4 and TRBJ1-1; 7 bases are a match to TRBD1. Germline loops: CDR1 MRHNA, CDR2 SNTAGT. J gave up 5 bases and V 0 bases, and 3 bases lay outside the gene matches. The CDR3 totals 14 residues. CDR3 in DNA: TGTGCCAGCAGTGACTCGTCCAGGGGGACTGAAGCTTTCTTT. This encodes CASSDSSRGTEAFF.

This sequence joins TRBV7-9 and TRBJ1-3, with 9 nucleotides matching TRBD1. Germline CDR1 and CDR2: SEHNR and FQNEAQ (reference sequence). This CDR3 spans 15 amino acids. Trimming took 5 bases from V and 2 from J; bases not matched to a gene: 4. The CDR3 region has the DNA TGTGCCAGCAGCCTCCGGGACAGGGCTGGAAACACCATATATTTT. Residues: CASSLRDRAGNTIYF.

This chain links TRBV5-4 with TRBJ1-2; perhaps TRBD1 as D (6 bases). Per germline, CDR1 SGHNT and CDR2 YYREEE (reference sequence). V lost 4 bases to trimming and J lost 2 bases, with 12 bases between them. The length of the CDR3 is 14 residues. The CDR3 DNA follows: TGTGCCAGCAGCGGGGGGGGGCAAAACTATGGCTACACCTTC. Amino acid sequence: CASSGGGQNYGYTF.

The chain is built from TRBV4-3 and TRBJ2-7; D gene unclear. The CDR3 is made up of 15 amino acids. The ends were cut back, 1 base at V and 0 bases at J, with 10 bases in the middle. CDR1 is LGHNA, CDR2 YSLEER, per germline. The CDR3 sequence is CASSQGLLYSYEQYF. The CDR3 coding sequence is TGCGCCAGCAGCCAAGGCCTACTCTACTCCTACGAGCAGTACTTC.

The chain links TRBV6-5 to TRBJ2-7, with D possibly matching TRBD1 (7 bases). The CDR3 has 15 residues. CDR1 is MNHEY, CDR2 SVGAGI, per germline. Deletions cut 7 bases from V and 7 bases from J, with 23 bases between. CDR3 sequence (DNA): TGTGCCAGCAAGTCGCAGGGAGAGGGGGCGGGGGAGCAGTACTTC. It yields the protein CASKSQGEGAGEQYF.

The genes are TRBV5-1 and TRBJ2-7; possible D gene TRBD2, 5 bases. Germline V gene data show CDR1 as SGHRS and CDR2 as YFSETQ. Between the trimmed V and J ends, which lost 4 bases and 3 bases, there was a span of 17 bases. CDR3 length equals 15 residues. The CDR3 DNA sequence: TGCGCCAGCAGCCTAGGACCCGGGGATATCTACGAGCAGTACTTC. Translation: CASSLGPGDIYEQYF.

This rearrangement joins TRBV11-1 to TRBJ2-2; D is ambiguous. This CDR3 is built from 13 residues. The germline V and J ends were trimmed by 4 bases and 6 bases, with 9 bases remaining between them. Germline CDR1 is SGHAT and CDR2 is FQDESV (reference sequence). CDR3 coding DNA: TGTGCCAGCAGCTCCCGGTCATCCGGGGAGCTGTTTTTT. This codes for CASSSRSSGELFF.

The J gene is TRBJ2-4, the V gene TRBV25-1; TRBD2 agrees at 8 bases. This CDR3 is built from 18 residues. Germline loops: CDR1 MGHDK, CDR2 SYGVNS. Trimming took 3 bases from V and 3 from J; bases not matched to a gene: 13. The DNA for the CDR3 is TGTGCCAGCAGTGATCAGGTAGCGGGGCGGGGGATCAAAAACATTCAGTACTTC. Its translation is CASSDQVAGRGIKNIQYF.

The chain has TRBV7-9 and TRBJ2-7; TRBD2 is a possible D gene (6 bases). Germline loops: CDR1 SEHNR, CDR2 FQNEAQ (reference sequence). V was cut by 0 bases and J by 5 bases, with 11 bases left in between. This CDR3 spans 14 amino acids. The CDR3 protein is CASSLAGGPHEQYF. The CDR3 DNA is TGTGCCAGCAGCTTAGCGGGGGGTCCCCACGAGCAGTACTTC.

The DNA for the CDR3 is TGTGCCAGCAGTCCCCTAGCCCCCGTGACCCAGTACTTC. Protein sequence: CASSPLAPVTQYF. This rearrangement joins TRBV2 to TRBJ2-5, with D possibly matching TRBD2 (5 bases). V was pared by 5 bases and J by 7 bases, with 14 bases between. The CDR3 length is 13 residues. Germline V gene data show CDR1 as SNHLY and CDR2 as FYNNEI.